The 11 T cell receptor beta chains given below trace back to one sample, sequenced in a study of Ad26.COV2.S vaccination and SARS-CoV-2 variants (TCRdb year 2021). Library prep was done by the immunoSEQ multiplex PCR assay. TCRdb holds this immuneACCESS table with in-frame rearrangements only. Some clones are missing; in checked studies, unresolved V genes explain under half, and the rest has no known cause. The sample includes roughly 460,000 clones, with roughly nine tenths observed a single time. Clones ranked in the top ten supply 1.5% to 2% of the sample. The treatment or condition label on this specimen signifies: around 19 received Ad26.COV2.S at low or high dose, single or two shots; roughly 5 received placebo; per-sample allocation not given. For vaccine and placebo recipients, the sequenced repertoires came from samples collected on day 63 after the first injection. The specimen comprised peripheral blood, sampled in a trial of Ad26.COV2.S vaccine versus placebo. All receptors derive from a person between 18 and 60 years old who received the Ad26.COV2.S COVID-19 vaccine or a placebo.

CDR3 sequence reads: CASSIAASGGSTQYF. In nucleotides, the CDR3 is TGTGCCAGTAGTATAGCGGCTAGCGGGGGTAGTACGCAGTATTTT. The rearrangement uses TRBV19 and TRBJ2-3, with 10 positions matching TRBD2. CDR1 is LNHDA, CDR2 SQIVND, per germline (reference sequence). Trimming at V came to 1 base and at J to 8 bases, leaving 6 bases not matched to a gene. The CDR3 is made up of 15 amino acids. Full variable domain (outside the CDR3, taken from reference TRBV19 and TRBJ2-3): DGGITQSPKYLFRKEGQNVTLSCEQNLNHDAMYWYRQDPGQGLRLIYYSQIVNDFQKGDIAEGYSVSREKKESFPLTVTSAQKNPTAFYLCASSIAASGGSTQYFGPGTRLTVL.

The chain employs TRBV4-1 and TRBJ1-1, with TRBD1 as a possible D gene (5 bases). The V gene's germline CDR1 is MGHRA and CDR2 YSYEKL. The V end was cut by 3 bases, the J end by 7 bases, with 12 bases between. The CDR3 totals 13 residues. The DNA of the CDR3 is TGCGCCAGCAGCCATCATTGGGACGGTGAAGCTTTCTTT. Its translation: CASSHHWDGEAFF.

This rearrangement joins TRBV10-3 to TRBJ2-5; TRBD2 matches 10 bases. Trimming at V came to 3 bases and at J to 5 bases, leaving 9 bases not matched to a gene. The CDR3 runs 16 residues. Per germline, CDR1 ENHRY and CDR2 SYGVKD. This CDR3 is CAISESGTSAGETQYF. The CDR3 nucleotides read TGTGCCATCAGTGAATCCGGGACTAGCGCCGGGGAGACCCAGTACTTC.

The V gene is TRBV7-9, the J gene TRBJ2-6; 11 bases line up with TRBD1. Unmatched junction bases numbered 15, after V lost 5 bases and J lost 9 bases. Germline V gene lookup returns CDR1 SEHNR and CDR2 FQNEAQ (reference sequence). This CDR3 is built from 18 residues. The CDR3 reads CASSPRGQGAVPSNVLTF. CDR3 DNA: TGTGCCAGCAGCCCCCGTGGACAGGGGGCCGTCCCCAGCAACGTCCTGACTTTC.

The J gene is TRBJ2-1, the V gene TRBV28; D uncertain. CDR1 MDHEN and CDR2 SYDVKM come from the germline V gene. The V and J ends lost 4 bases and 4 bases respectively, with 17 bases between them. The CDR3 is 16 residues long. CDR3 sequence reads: CASSSHVPRRYNEQFF. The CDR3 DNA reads TGTGCCAGCAGTTCCCATGTCCCCCGGAGATACAATGAGCAGTTCTTC.

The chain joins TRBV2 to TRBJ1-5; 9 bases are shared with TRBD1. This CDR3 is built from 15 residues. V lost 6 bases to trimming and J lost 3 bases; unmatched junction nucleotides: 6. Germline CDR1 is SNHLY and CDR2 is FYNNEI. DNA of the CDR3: TGTGCCAGCAGGGGACAGGGAGAAAACAATCAGCCCCAGCATTTT. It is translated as CASRGQGENNQPQHF.

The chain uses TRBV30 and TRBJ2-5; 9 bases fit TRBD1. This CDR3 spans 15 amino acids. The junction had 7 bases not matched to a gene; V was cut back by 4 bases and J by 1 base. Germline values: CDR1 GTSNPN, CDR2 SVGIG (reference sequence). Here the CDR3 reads CAWNSGTGTQETQYF. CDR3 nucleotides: TGTGCCTGGAATTCTGGGACAGGGACCCAAGAGACCCAGTACTTC.

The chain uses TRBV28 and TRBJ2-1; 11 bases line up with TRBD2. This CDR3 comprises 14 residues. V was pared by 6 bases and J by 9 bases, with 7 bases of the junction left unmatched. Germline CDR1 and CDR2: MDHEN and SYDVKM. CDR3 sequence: CASRRLAGRGEQFF. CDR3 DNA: TGTGCCAGCAGGCGACTAGCGGGAAGGGGTGAGCAGTTCTTC.

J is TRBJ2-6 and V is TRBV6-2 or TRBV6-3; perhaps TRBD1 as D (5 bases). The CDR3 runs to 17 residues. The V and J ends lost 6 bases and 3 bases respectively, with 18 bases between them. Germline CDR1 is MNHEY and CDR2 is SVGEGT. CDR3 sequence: CASSPNQGAYGANVLTF. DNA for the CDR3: TGTGCCAGCAGCCCTAATCAAGGGGCCTATGGGGCCAACGTCCTGACTTTC.

The CDR3 sequence: CASSMGGGLALNEQFF. For the CDR3, the DNA is TGTGCCAGTAGTATGGGAGGGGGCCTAGCCTTGAATGAGCAGTTCTTC. The J gene is TRBJ2-1, the V gene TRBV19; the D call may be TRBD1 or TRBD2 (7 bases each). V lost 3 bases and J 7 bases, leaving 19 bases between the germline ends. Germline V gene lookup returns CDR1 LNHDA and CDR2 SQIVND (reference sequence). This CDR3 has 16 residues. Variable domain in full (rest from reference TRBV19 and TRBJ2-1): DGGITQSPKYLFRKEGQNVTLSCEQNLNHDAMYWYRQDPGQGLRLIYYSQIVNDFQKGDIAEGYSVSREKKESFPLTVTSAQKNPTAFYLCASSMGGGLALNEQFFGPGTRLTVL.

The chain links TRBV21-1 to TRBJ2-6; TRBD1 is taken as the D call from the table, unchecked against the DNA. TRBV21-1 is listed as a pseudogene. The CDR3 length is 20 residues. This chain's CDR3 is CASSFGQGRSFTSGANVLTF. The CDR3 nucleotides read TGTGCCAGCAGCTTCGGACAGGGAAGGAGTTTTACCTCTGGGGCCAACGTCCTGACTTTC.